The 8 T cell receptor beta chains below all came from one sample that was sequenced in a study of T cell repertoires in cytomegalovirus infection. These receptors are not linked to any known antigen. Via MiXCR, TCRdb re-called the reads, giving one row per CDR3 protein. The table has fewer than 1,000,000 distinct CDR3 sequences, approximately 31% seen once. Sequenced here: cultured CD8+ T cells from PBMCs, sampled from culture after CMV antigen stimulation. The receptors were sampled from a human donor in good health (CMV status not recorded). Some clones in this sample may be carry-over from other donors' samples.

The chain employs TRBV7-2 and TRBJ1-1; D uncertain. The V end lost 7 bases, the J end lost 7 bases, and 10 bases lay between the germline ends. The germline gives CDR1 SGHTA, CDR2 FQGNSA. The CDR3 runs to 11 residues. As DNA, the CDR3 is TGTGCCAGCAACCGGCGTTTTGAAGCTTTCTTT. It specifies CASNRRFEAFF.

This clonotype was observed a handful of times. The chain couples TRBV9 to TRBJ1-1; D possibly corresponds to TRBD1 (6 bases). The V and J ends lost 4 bases and 5 bases respectively, with 15 bases between them. This CDR3 comprises 14 residues. Germline assignment: CDR1 SGDLS and CDR2 YYNGEE. CDR3 in amino acids: CASSKQGRGTEAFF. The CDR3, as DNA: TGTGCCAGCAGCAAGCAGGGGCGAGGAACTGAAGCTTTCTTT.

The chain joins TRBV5-5 to TRBJ1-3, with unresolved D. V was trimmed by 4 bases and J by 4 bases, leaving 15 bases between them. There are 15 residues in the CDR3. Germline V gene lookup returns CDR1 SGHKS and CDR2 YYEKEE (reference sequence). CDR3 nucleotide sequence: TGTGCCAGCAGCCCGGAGGGAAAAGGAGGAAACACCATATATTTT. It translates to CASSPEGKGGNTIYF. Supplemented by reference TRBV5-5 and TRBJ1-3, the full variable domain reads DAGVTQSPTHLIKTRGQQVTLRCSPISGHKSVSWYQQVLGQGPQFIFQYYEKEERGRGNFPDRFSARQFPNYSSELNVNALLLGDSALYLCASSPEGKGGNTIYFGEGSWLTVV.

The CDR3 coding sequence is TGTGCCAGCAGTGAAGGACTAGCGGGGGGTAGCAAAAACATTCAGTACTTC. This translates into CASSEGLAGGSKNIQYF. The rearrangement joins TRBV6-1 to TRBJ2-4; 13 bases match TRBD2. The trim removed 1 base at V and 3 bases at J, leaving 3 bases unmatched. In germline, CDR1 is MNHNS, CDR2 SASEGT. This CDR3 contains 17 residues.

This clonotype was observed a few times. The rearrangement joins TRBV19 to TRBJ1-6; TRBD1 matches 9 bases. V lost 6 bases to trimming and J lost 6 bases; unmatched junction nucleotides: 6. Looked up from germline, CDR1 is LNHDA and CDR2 is SQIVND (reference sequence). The CDR3 is 15 residues long. The CDR3 region has the DNA TGTGCCAGTAGGATACAGGGGGCAGGTAATTCACCCCTCCACTTT. This sequence encodes CASRIQGAGNSPLHF. Filled out from reference TRBV19 and TRBJ1-6, the complete variable domain reads DGGITQSPKYLFRKEGQNVTLSCEQNLNHDAMYWYRQDPGQGLRLIYYSQIVNDFQKGDIAEGYSVSREKKESFPLTVTSAQKNPTAFYLCASRIQGAGNSPLHFGNGTRLTVT.

This chain uses TRBV12-5 with TRBJ2-3; possible D gene TRBD2, 5 bases. V lost 1 base, J lost 2 bases, and 13 bases lay in between. This CDR3 has 16 amino acids. The germline V gene has CDR1 LGHNT and CDR2 FRNRAP. The CDR3 coding sequence is TGTGCTAGTGGTTTGGGTCTTGGACTTTACACAGATACGCAGTATTTT. Translating gives CASGLGLGLYTDTQYF. Variable domain in full (rest from reference TRBV12-5 and TRBJ2-3): DARVTQTPRHKVTEMGQEVTMRCQPILGHNTVFWYRQTMMQGLELLAYFRNRAPLDDSGMPKDRFSAEMPDATLATLKIQPSEPRDSAVYFCASGLGLGLYTDTQYFGPGTRLTVL.

Here the CDR3 reads CASKKRGGQETQYF. In DNA, the CDR3 is TGTGCCAGCAAGAAGCGGGGGGGCCAAGAGACCCAGTACTTC. This chain connects TRBV6-5 to TRBJ2-5; 10 nucleotides line up with TRBD2. This CDR3 has 14 residues. CDR1 MNHEY and CDR2 SVGAGI come from the germline V gene. The J segment lost 1 base and the V segment lost 7 bases, leaving 3 bases of the junction unmatched.

In its sample, this clonotype was seen a few times. This rearrangement joins TRBV11-2 to TRBJ2-7, with D possibly being TRBD2 (5 bases). V lost 1 base to trimming and J lost 1 base, with 14 bases between them. Germline CDR1 is SGHAT and CDR2 is FQNNGV. The CDR3 sequence is 16 residues long. The CDR3 loop reads CASSLGRYEGSYEQYF. The DNA for the CDR3 is TGTGCCAGCAGCTTAGGTCGTTACGAGGGATCCTACGAGCAGTACTTC.